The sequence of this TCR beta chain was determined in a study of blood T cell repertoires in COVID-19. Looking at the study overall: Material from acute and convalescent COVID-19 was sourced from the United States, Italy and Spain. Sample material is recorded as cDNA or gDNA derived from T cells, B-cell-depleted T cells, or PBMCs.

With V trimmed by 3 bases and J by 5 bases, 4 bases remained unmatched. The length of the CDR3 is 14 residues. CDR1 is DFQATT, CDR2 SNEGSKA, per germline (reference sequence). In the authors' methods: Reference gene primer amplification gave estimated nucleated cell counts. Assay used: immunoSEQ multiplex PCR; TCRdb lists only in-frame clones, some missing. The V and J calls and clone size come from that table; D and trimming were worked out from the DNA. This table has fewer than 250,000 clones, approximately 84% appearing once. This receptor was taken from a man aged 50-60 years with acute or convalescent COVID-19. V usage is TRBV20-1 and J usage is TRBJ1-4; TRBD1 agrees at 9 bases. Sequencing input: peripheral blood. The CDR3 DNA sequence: TGCAGTGCTAGTCTGGGGACAGGGAATGAAAAACTGTTTTTT. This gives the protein CSASLGTGNEKLFF.